The 16 T cell receptor beta chains below come from one sample, sequenced in a study of CD8+CD57+ T cells in acquired aplastic anemia. CDR3 and TCR beta VDJ profiling relied on a genomic DNA template. TCRdb fed the reads into MiXCR, producing one record per CDR3 protein. Of some 190,000 distinct CDR3 sequences listed, around 59% are singletons. The material sequenced was sorted CD4+, CD8+, or CD8+CD57+ T cells (not recorded which) from PBMCs. Every receptor here comes from a human donor in good health, serving as a control.

This clonotype was seen repeatedly, ten times or more. V gene TRBV6-5 combines with J gene TRBJ1-6, with TRBD1 as a possible D gene (5 bases). The CDR3 totals 16 residues. The V end was cut by 2 bases, the J end by 8 bases, with 16 bases between. Germline lookup yields CDR1 MNHEY and CDR2 SVGAGI. The CDR3 spells CASSYILGRGDSPLHF. The CDR3, as DNA: TGTGCCAGCAGTTACATTTTGGGAAGGGGCGATTCACCCCTCCACTTT.

This clonotype has at least ten counts. The chain employs TRBV7-9 and TRBJ2-7; D gene uncertain. The CDR3 spans 13 residues. CDR1 is SEHNR and CDR2 is FQNEAQ in the germline V gene (reference sequence). V was clipped by 3 bases and J by 2 bases, with 8 bases between them. In DNA, the CDR3 is TGTGCCAGCAGCTTTAGTGAAGCCTACGAGCAGTACTTC. It yields the protein CASSFSEAYEQYF.

This clonotype was observed a handful of times. The J gene is TRBJ2-7, the V gene TRBV24-1; 10 positions match TRBD1. This CDR3 region has 16 residues. V shed 2 bases, J shed 0 bases, and the junction held 3 bases outside the gene matches. Per the germline V gene, CDR1 is KGHDR and CDR2 is SFDVKD. CDR3 nucleotide sequence: TGTGCCACCAGTGATTCCGGGACAGGGGTCTCCTACGAGCAGTACTTC. Encoded protein: CATSDSGTGVSYEQYF.

This clonotype was observed a single time. A read error may produce the germline difference seen at one junction end. This chain links TRBV7-8 with TRBJ2-5, with D possibly TRBD1 on 5 matching bases. CDR3 length: 15 residues. The germline V gene encodes CDR1 SGHVS and CDR2 FQNEAQ. CDR3 sequence (DNA): TGCGCCAGCAGCCAAGCCCAGGGCGCTGGGGCACTACAGTACTTC. The encoded protein is CASSQAQGAGALQYF.

With regard to this clonotype: A much more abundant neighbour one base away suggests this may be a read error. The chain joins TRBV4-1 to TRBJ2-1; 9 nucleotides align to TRBD2. Germline CDR1 reads MGHRA; CDR2 reads YSYEKL. Trimming at V came to 4 bases and at J to 6 bases, leaving 7 bases not matched to a gene. The CDR3 loop spans 15 amino acids. The CDR3 protein is CASSRIAGEPNEQFF. The CDR3 nucleotides read TGCGCCAGCAGCCGGATAGCGGGGGAGCCCAATGAGCAGTTCTTC.

The rearrangement links TRBV11-2 to TRBJ2-7; 8 bases fit TRBD2. The V segment lost 4 bases and the J segment 7 bases; nucleotides outside the gene matches: 3. The CDR3 has 12 amino acids. In germline, CDR1 is SGHAT, CDR2 FQNNGV. The CDR3 bases are TGTGCCAGCAGCTCAGGGACTAGGGAGCAGTACGTC. Translated: CASSSGTREQYV.

The sample holds many counts of this clonotype. This sequence joins TRBV6-5 and TRBJ1-5; perhaps TRBD1 as D (5 bases). Germline V gives CDR1 MNHEY, CDR2 SVGAGI. This CDR3 is built from 14 residues. Trimming took 6 bases from V and 5 from J, leaving 14 bases between them. CDR3 residues: CASRRTGRDQPQHF. The DNA of the CDR3 is TGTGCCAGCAGACGCACGGGACGGGATCAGCCCCAGCATTTT.

At least ten counts were recorded for this clonotype. A much larger clone differs by one base, so this may be a read error. V is TRBV24-1 and J is TRBJ2-1, with D perhaps matching TRBD1 (7 bases). Germline V lookup: CDR1 KGHDR, CDR2 SFDVKD. The CDR3 sequence is 15 residues long. CDR3 sequence: CAASGSRGVGNEQSF. The DNA for the CDR3 is TGTGCCGCGTCGGGAAGCAGGGGGGTGGGGAATGAGCAGTCCTTC.

This clonotype was detected only once. The J gene is TRBJ2-3, the V gene TRBV9; D is unresolved. The CDR3 runs to 14 residues. V gave up 2 bases and J gave up 5 bases, with 12 bases separating them. Germline CDR1 is SGDLS and CDR2 is YYNGEE. This CDR3 reads CASSVSPGQDTQYF. The DNA for the CDR3 is TGTGCCAGCAGCGTGTCCCCAGGTCAAGATACGCAGTATTTT.

This clonotype has ten or more counts. The rearrangement links TRBV28 to TRBJ2-5; possible D gene TRBD1, 5 bases. Germline assignment: CDR1 MDHEN and CDR2 SYDVKM. The ends were cut back, 1 base at V and 5 bases at J, with 14 bases in the middle. CDR3 length equals 15 residues. In DNA, the CDR3 is TGTGCCAGCAGTTTATTGGGGCCCTCCAAGGAGACCCAGTACTTC. Translation gives CASSLLGPSKETQYF.

The chain is built from TRBV2 and TRBJ1-2, with D hard to call. V lost 6 bases and J 8 bases, leaving 10 bases between the germline ends. The CDR3 totals 11 residues. Germline V CDR1 and CDR2: SNHLY, FYNNEI. The CDR3 region has the DNA TGTGCCAGCAGAGAGGGATTCGGCTACACCTTC. Its protein product is CASREGFGYTF.

This clonotype was recorded many times. The CDR3 protein is CASSLGQGWVYEQYF. Here the CDR3 DNA reads TGTGCCAGCAGCTTGGGACAGGGATGGGTCTACGAGCAGTACTTC. V and J are TRBV7-3 and TRBJ2-7, with 9 bases lining up with TRBD1. The CDR3 length is 15 residues. Looked up from germline, CDR1 is SGHTA and CDR2 is FQGTGA. With V trimmed by 3 bases and J by 3 bases, 6 bases remained unmatched. Complete variable domain (other parts from reference TRBV7-3 and TRBJ2-7): GAGVSQTPSNKVTEKGKYVELRCDPISGHTALYWYRQSLGQGPEFLIYFQGTGAADDSGLPNDRFFAVRPEGSVSTLKIQRTERGDSAVYLCASSLGQGWVYEQYFGPGTRLTVT.

The rearrangement uses TRBV7-3 and TRBJ2-7; D may be TRBD2 (7 bases). Germline V gene lookup returns CDR1 SGHTA and CDR2 FQGTGA. V was pared by 5 bases and J by 3 bases, with 14 bases between. The CDR3 is made up of 14 amino acids. The CDR3: CASSPRGADYEQYF. As DNA, the CDR3 is TGTGCCAGCAGCCCCCGGGGGGCAGACTACGAGCAGTACTTC.

Concerning this clonotype: No conserved phenylalanine or tryptophan is present at the end of the CDR3, so a read error is the likely explanation. The rearrangement uses TRBV28 and TRBJ1-2; no reliable D call. Per germline, CDR1 MDHEN and CDR2 SYDVKM. The CDR3 spans 15 residues. The ends were cut back, 3 bases at V and 3 bases at J, with 14 bases in the middle. CDR3 sequence: CASSLLRPGDYGYTS. The CDR3 coding sequence is TGTGCCAGCAGTTTGCTGCGACCTGGGGACTATGGCTACACCTCC.

This clonotype appeared many times. The genes are TRBV12-3 or TRBV12-4 and TRBJ2-7; D unclear. Deletions cut 3 bases from V and 0 bases from J, with 9 bases between. The CDR3 extends over 14 amino acids. The DNA of the CDR3 is TGTGCCAGCAGTTTTCGCCCTAACTCCTACGAGCAGTACTTC. Protein: CASSFRPNSYEQYF.

In this sample, this clonotype turned up many times. The rearrangement joins TRBV20-1 to TRBJ2-7, with TRBD1 matching over 8 bases. The junction had 12 bases not matched to a gene; V was cut back by 1 base and J by 7 bases. The CDR3 totals 15 residues. CDR1 and CDR2 from the germline V gene are DFQATT and SNEGSKA (reference sequence). The CDR3 DNA follows: TGCAGTGCTAGAGGCGGGACAGGTATAGGGTGGGAGCAGTACTTC. Encoded protein: CSARGGTGIGWEQYF.